These 8 T cell receptor beta chains were all obtained from the same sample, sequenced in a study of T cell changes during pregnancy in multiple sclerosis. Sequenced by immunoSEQ multiplex PCR; TCRdb stores in-frame clones only, minus some. The table records around 77,000 clones, around nine tenths of them present only once. This sample comprised peripheral blood, obtained in the third trimester of pregnancy. The receptors come from a female donor with multiple sclerosis, enrolled in a pregnancy study.

J is TRBJ1-1 and V is TRBV14; the D gene is possibly TRBD1 (5 bases). This CDR3 is built from 15 residues. Germline-derived CDR1 and CDR2 are SGHDN and FVKESK. V dropped 1 base and J dropped 11 bases, with 20 bases sitting between them. In DNA, the CDR3 is TGTGCCAGCAGCCAAGGGCTGGTATTGGGGCATGATGCTTTCTTT. This encodes CASSQGLVLGHDAFF.

V usage is TRBV6-5 and J usage is TRBJ2-5; D may be TRBD2 (6 bases). Germline-derived CDR1 and CDR2 are MNHEY and SVGAGI. CDR3 size: 13 residues. The V end lost 6 bases, the J end lost 7 bases, and 15 bases lay between the germline ends. CDR3 nucleotides: TGTGCCAGCAGCAAGGGACCGGAGGGGACCCAGTACTTC. It yields the protein CASSKGPEGTQYF.

The rearrangement links TRBV28 to TRBJ2-1, with 9 bases matching TRBD2. The ends lost 2 bases at V and 6 bases at J; junction bases unmatched: 5. The germline V gene encodes CDR1 MDHEN and CDR2 SYDVKM. The length of the CDR3 is 15 residues. In nucleotides, the CDR3 is TGTGCCAGCAGTTTAGACCTAGCGGGACGCAATGAGCAGTTCTTC. Protein product: CASSLDLAGRNEQFF.

The chain combines TRBV6-5 with TRBJ2-1; 7 nucleotides agree with TRBD2. Looked up from germline, CDR1 is MNHEY and CDR2 is SVGAGI. The CDR3 totals 13 residues. Trimming took 6 bases from V and 8 from J; bases not matched to a gene: 7. The CDR3 bases are TGTGCCAGCAGCCGGACTAGGGCTGATGAGCAGTTCTTC. It codes for CASSRTRADEQFF.

This chain links TRBV6-1 with TRBJ1-3, with 7 bases fitting TRBD1. The CDR3 consists of 15 residues. V lost 9 bases and J lost 3; bases outside the gene matches: 11. Germline V gene lookup returns CDR1 MNHNS and CDR2 SASEGT. The CDR3 DNA is TGTGCCAGGGGGGGCTACAGGGGTGGTGGAAACACCATATATTTT. Protein: CARGGYRGGGNTIYF.

This chain joins TRBV6-1 and TRBJ1-1; D perhaps matches TRBD1 (6 bases). V lost 0 bases and J 0 bases, leaving 11 bases between the germline ends. Germline V gene sequence: CDR1 MNHNS, CDR2 SASEGT. This CDR3 is 16 amino acids long. CDR3 sequence (DNA): TGTGCCAGCAGTGAAGCTGGACAGCCCATGAACACTGAAGCTTTCTTT. The encoded protein is CASSEAGQPMNTEAFF.

This rearrangement joins TRBV5-1 to TRBJ2-1; 10 bases map to TRBD2. The CDR3 contains 15 residues. Germline CDR1 SGHRS, CDR2 YFSETQ. Losses at the gene ends were 5 bases for V and 7 bases for J; bases not matched to a gene: 9. CDR3 region: CASRQGLATGNEQFF. CDR3 nucleotides: TGCGCCAGCAGGCAGGGACTAGCGACGGGGAATGAGCAGTTCTTC.

V gene TRBV11-1 combines with J gene TRBJ2-5, with a tentative D call TRBD2 (6 bases). The CDR3 has 12 amino acids. Germline lookup yields CDR1 SGHAT and CDR2 FQDESV (reference sequence). With 5 bases removed from V and 5 bases from J, the gap between germline ends came to 9 bases. Here the CDR3 reads CASSRLGETQYF. As DNA, the CDR3 is TGTGCCAGCAGCCGACTAGGGGAGACCCAGTACTTC. Filled out from reference TRBV11-1 and TRBJ2-5, the complete variable domain reads EAEVAQSPRYKITEKSQAVAFWCDPISGHATLYWYRQILGQGPELLVQFQDESVVDDSQLPKDRFSAERLKGVDSTLKIQPAELGDSAMYLCASSRLGETQYFGPGTRLLVL.